The clone carrying this T cell receptor beta chain was found many times. The antigen is undetermined. This entry belongs to a study of T cells in Graves' hyperthyroidism and ophthalmopathy. Amplification of TCR beta CDR3 regions was performed using RNA transcripts as template. First-round RT-PCR targeting the TCR CDR3 was performed with the HTBI primer set. TCRdb recomputed calls from the multiplex PCR reads with MiXCR, one row per CDR3 protein. There are 600,000 to 650,000 distinct CDR3 sequences in the sample; less than 25% occur only once, and roughly a third lies in the top ten. Overall study findings and caveats: Most expanded thyroid clonotypes above 0.001 also appeared in blood.

Uncontrolled infection, other autoimmune disease, pregnancy and lactation each barred patients from inclusion. Based on clinical symptoms, serum thyroxine and TRAb, thyroid ultrasound and orbital computed tomography, diagnoses were reached. Germline CDR1 is GTSNPN and CDR2 is SVGIG (reference sequence). The V end was cut by 0 bases, the J end by 7 bases, with 16 bases between. This CDR3 is 14 amino acids long. The clonotype was recovered from a man aged 25 to 45 with Graves' ophthalmopathy. The sample was blood. The chain employs TRBV30 and TRBJ2-7, with D possibly TRBD2 on 6 matching bases. CDR3 amino acids: CAWSVGAGTREQYF. CDR3 bases: TGTGCCTGGAGTGTTGGGGCGGGGACGAGGGAGCAGTACTTC.